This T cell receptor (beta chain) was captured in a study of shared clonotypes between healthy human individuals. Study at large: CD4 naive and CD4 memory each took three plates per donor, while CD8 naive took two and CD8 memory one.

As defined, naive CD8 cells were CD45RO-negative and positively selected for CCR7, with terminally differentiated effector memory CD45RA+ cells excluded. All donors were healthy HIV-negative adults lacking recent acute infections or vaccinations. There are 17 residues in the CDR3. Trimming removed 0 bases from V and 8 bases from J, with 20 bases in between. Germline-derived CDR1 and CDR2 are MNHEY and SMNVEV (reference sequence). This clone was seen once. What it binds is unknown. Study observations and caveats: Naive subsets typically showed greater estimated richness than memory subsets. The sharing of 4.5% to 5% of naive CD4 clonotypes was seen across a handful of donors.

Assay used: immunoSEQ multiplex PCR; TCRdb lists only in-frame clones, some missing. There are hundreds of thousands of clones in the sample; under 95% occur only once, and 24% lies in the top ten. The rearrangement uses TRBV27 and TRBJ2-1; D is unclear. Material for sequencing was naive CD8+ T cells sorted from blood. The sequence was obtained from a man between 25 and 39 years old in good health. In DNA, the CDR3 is TGTGCCAGCAGTTTATCGGCGGAGAAAAGGTGGGAAGATGAGCAGTTCTTC. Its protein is CASSLSAEKRWEDEQFF.